The rows below give T cell receptor beta chains drawn from one sample of a study of shared clonotypes between healthy human individuals. Data came from immunoSEQ multiplex PCR; TCRdb stores just in-frame clones and leaves some out. This sample yields about 2.4 million clones, of which under 95% are seen a single time; roughly 0.36% belongs to the top ten. Sequencing was performed on naive CD4+ T cells from PBMCs. The source is a young man in good health. Some clones in this sample may be carry-over from other donors' samples. Each CDR3 is given with its conserved first and last residue. The order of the fields is D gene, J gene, clone size, V gene, CDR3 protein, CDR3 DNA. D genes are given only for firm matches. Where a row states a size, it is once, few, many or the class of an expanded clone; other rows omit it.

TRBD1	TRBJ2-5	.	TRBV5-1	CASSLGTAYQETQYF	TGCGCCAGCAGCTTAGGGACAGCCTACCAAGAGACCCAGTACTTC
.	TRBJ1-5	.	TRBV6-1	CASSEMEVSYSNQPQHF	TGTGCCAGCAGTGAAATGGAGGTTTCTTATAGCAATCAGCCCCAGCATTTT
.	TRBJ2-7	.	TRBV27	CASRRRSREGEQYF	TGTGCCAGCAGGAGACGGTCCAGAGAGGGCGAGCAGTACTTC
TRBD1	TRBJ2-7	.	TRBV10-1	CASSGGQGHYEQYF	TGCGCCAGCAGTGGGGGACAGGGACACTACGAGCAGTACTTC
.	TRBJ1-5	few	TRBV19	CASTPGRDNQPQHF	TGTGCCAGTACCCCCGGACGAGACAATCAGCCCCAGCATTTT
.	TRBJ1-1	.	TRBV7-2	CASSLSSNTEAFF	TGTGCCAGCAGCTTATCGTCGAACACTGAAGCTTTCTTT
.	TRBJ1-1	.	TRBV5-4	CASSLEGGVNTEAFF	TGTGCCAGCAGCTTGGAAGGGGGAGTGAACACTGAAGCTTTCTTT
.	TRBJ2-7	once	TRBV28	CASSLTLFGYEQYF	TGTGCCAGCAGCCTAACTCTATTCGGATACGAGCAGTACTTC
.	TRBJ1-2	few	TRBV19	CASSGANYGYTF	TGTGCCAGTAGTGGGGCTAACTATGGCTACACCTTC
.	TRBJ2-3	.	TRBV7-2	CASSARGSPTQYF	TGTGCCAGCAGCGCCCGGGGAAGCCCGACGCAGTATTTT
.	TRBJ2-1	.	TRBV30	CAWSSYGGNNEQFF	TGTGCCTGGAGTAGCTACGGGGGAAACAATGAGCAGTTCTTC
.	TRBJ1-2	.	TRBV7-2	CASSVTSDGYTF	TGTGCCAGCAGCGTCACTTCGGATGGCTACACCTTC
.	TRBJ2-7	.	TRBV5-1	CASAPGQLSSYEQYF	TGCGCCAGCGCCCCAGGGCAGTTAAGCTCCTACGAGCAGTACTTC
.	TRBJ2-5	.	TRBV29-1	CSVAGVLQETQYF	TGCAGCGTTGCGGGGGTCCTCCAAGAGACCCAGTACTTC
.	TRBJ2-1	.	TRBV5-8	CASSLNNEQFF	TGTGCCAGCAGCTTGAACAATGAGCAGTTCTTC
TRBD1	TRBJ2-3	.	TRBV4-2	CASSQDLAGGRTDTQYF	TGTGCCAGCAGCCAAGATCTGGCAGGGGGTAGGACAGATACGCAGTATTTT
.	TRBJ2-5	.	TRBV27	CASSLGVAETQYF	TGTGCCAGCTCCTTGGGGGTCGCAGAGACCCAGTACTTC
.	TRBJ2-6	.	TRBV15	CATSPRGDRTGANVLTF	TGTGCCACCAGCCCAAGGGGGGACCGGACTGGGGCCAACGTCCTGACTTTC
.	TRBJ2-1	.	TRBV28	CASSHLDEQFF	TGTGCCAGCAGCCACCTAGATGAGCAGTTCTTC
TRBD1	TRBJ2-2	once	TRBV28	CATRGTGTNTGELFF	TGTGCCACCCGGGGGACAGGGACGAACACCGGGGAGCTGTTTTTT
TRBD2	TRBJ2-2	.	TRBV4-3	CASSHVAGGPGELFF	TGCGCCAGCAGCCACGTGGCGGGAGGGCCCGGGGAGCTGTTTTTT
.	TRBJ2-5	.	TRBV19	CASRGSGLRQETQYF	TGTGCCAGTAGGGGCTCAGGGTTAAGGCAAGAGACCCAGTACTTC
.	TRBJ2-3	.	TRBV5-1	CASSPRLSQGGHTDTQYF	TGCGCCAGCAGCCCGAGACTCTCACAGGGAGGCCACACAGATACGCAGTATTTT
TRBD1	TRBJ2-3	.	TRBV10-1	CASNAGGLMDTQYF	TGCGCCAGCAATGCAGGGGGCTTAATGGATACGCAGTATTTT